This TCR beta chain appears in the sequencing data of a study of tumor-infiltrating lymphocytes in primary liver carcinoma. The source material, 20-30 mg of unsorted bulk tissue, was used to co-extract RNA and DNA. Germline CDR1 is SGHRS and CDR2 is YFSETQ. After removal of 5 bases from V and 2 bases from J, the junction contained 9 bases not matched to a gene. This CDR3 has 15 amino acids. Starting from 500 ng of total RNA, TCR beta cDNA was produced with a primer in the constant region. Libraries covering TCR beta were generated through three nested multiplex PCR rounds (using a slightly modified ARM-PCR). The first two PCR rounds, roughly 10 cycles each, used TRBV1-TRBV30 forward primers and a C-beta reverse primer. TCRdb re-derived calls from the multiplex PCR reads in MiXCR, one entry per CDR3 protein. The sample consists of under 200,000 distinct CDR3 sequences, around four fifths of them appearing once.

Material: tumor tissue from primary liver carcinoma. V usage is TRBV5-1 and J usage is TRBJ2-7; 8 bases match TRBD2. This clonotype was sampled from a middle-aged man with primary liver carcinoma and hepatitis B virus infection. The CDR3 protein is CASRPGGGSPYEQYF. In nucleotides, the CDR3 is TGCGCCAGCAGACCCGGGGGGGGGAGTCCCTACGAGCAGTACTTC.